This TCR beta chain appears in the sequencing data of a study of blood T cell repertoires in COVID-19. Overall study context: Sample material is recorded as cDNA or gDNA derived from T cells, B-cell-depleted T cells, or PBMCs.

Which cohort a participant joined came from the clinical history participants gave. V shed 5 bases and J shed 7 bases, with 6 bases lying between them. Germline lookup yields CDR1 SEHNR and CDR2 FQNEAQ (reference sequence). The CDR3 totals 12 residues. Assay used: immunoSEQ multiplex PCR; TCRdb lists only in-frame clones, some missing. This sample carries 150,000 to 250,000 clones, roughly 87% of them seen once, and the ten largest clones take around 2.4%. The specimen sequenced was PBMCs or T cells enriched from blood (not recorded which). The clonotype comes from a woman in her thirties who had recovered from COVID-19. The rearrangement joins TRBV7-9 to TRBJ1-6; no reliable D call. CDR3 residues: CASSHSNSPLHF. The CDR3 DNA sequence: TGTGCCAGCAGCCACTCAAATTCACCCCTCCACTTT.